Presented here are 19 T cell receptor beta chains from one specimen sequenced in a study of blood T cell repertoires in COVID-19 (dated by TCRdb to the early 2020s). Library creation used the immunoSEQ multiplex PCR assay. TCRdb holds this immuneACCESS table with in-frame rearrangements only. Some clones are missing; in checked studies, unresolved V genes explain under half, and the rest has no known cause. Across this sample there are just over 50,000 clones, with 86% seen only once. 14% of the sample belongs to the ten largest clones. The sample consisted of peripheral blood. Receptor source: a man aged 65 to 85 with acute or convalescent COVID-19.

V is TRBV24-1 and J is TRBJ2-7; 9 nucleotides agree with TRBD1. The CDR3 contains 14 residues. V shed 4 bases and J 6 bases; nucleotides not matched to a gene: 6. Germline V gene data show CDR1 as KGHDR and CDR2 as SFDVKD. The CDR3 loop reads CATSESGQGGEQYF. The CDR3 coding sequence is TGTGCCACCAGTGAATCGGGACAGGGTGGCGAGCAGTACTTC.

This clone was seen a handful of times. V gene TRBV14 combines with J gene TRBJ2-3; 11 bases align to TRBD2. Unmatched junction bases numbered 10, after V lost 3 bases and J lost 5 bases. The CDR3 covers 17 residues. Germline CDR1 is SGHDN and CDR2 is FVKESK. The CDR3 region has the DNA TGTGCCAGCAGCCAGTCGGGACTAGCGGCCGCGCGAGATACGCAGTATTTT. It yields the protein CASSQSGLAAARDTQYF.

This clone has a handful of counts. CDR3 protein: CASSQDGTGRTGELFF. The DNA of the CDR3 is TGTGCCAGCAGCCAAGATGGGACAGGGAGGACCGGGGAGCTGTTTTTT. The chain employs TRBV4-2 and TRBJ2-2; 9 nucleotides line up with TRBD1. Germline V gene data show CDR1 as LGHNA and CDR2 as YNFKEQ. Unmatched junction bases numbered 4, after V lost 0 bases and J lost 5 bases. This CDR3 spans 16 amino acids.

CDR3 nucleotide sequence: TGTGCCAGCAGCTTAGGGACAGGGACGAATAACTATGGCTACACCTTC. This encodes CASSLGTGTNNYGYTF. J is TRBJ1-2 and V is TRBV7-2; TRBD1 matches 8 bases. V gave up 1 base and J gave up 1 base; unmatched junction bases: 5. Germline V gene data show CDR1 as SGHTA and CDR2 as FQGNSA. The CDR3 length is 16 residues.

The gene calls are TRBV10-2 and TRBJ2-2; 9 positions agree with TRBD1. Losses at the gene ends were 2 bases for V and 5 bases for J; bases not matched to a gene: 3. The CDR3 runs 15 residues. The germline CDR1 and CDR2 sequences are WSHSY and SAAADI. The CDR3, as DNA: TGCGCCAGCAGTGAGGGACAGGGGAGAACCGGGGAGCTGTTTTTT. The encoded protein is CASSEGQGRTGELFF.

The chain employs TRBV24-1 and TRBJ2-1, with TRBD2 identical over 9 bases. Trimming at V came to 4 bases and at J to 10 bases, leaving 10 bases not matched to a gene. This CDR3 spans 15 amino acids. CDR1 and CDR2 from the germline V gene are KGHDR and SFDVKD. In nucleotides, the CDR3 is TGTGCCACCAGTGACTCCACTAGCGGGTCTGGAGAGCAGTTCTTC. Translation gives CATSDSTSGSGEQFF.

This clone has a single count. This chain links TRBV6-1 with TRBJ1-3, with D tentatively TRBD1 (6 bases). The V and J ends lost 0 bases and 2 bases respectively, with 11 bases between them. Germline CDR1 and CDR2: MNHNS and SASEGT. The length of the CDR3 is 16 residues. The CDR3 sequence is CASSEAPGGPGNTIYF. DNA for the CDR3: TGTGCCAGCAGTGAAGCGCCGGGGGGCCCTGGAAACACCATATATTTT.

As regards this clone: The conserved phenylalanine or tryptophan normally closing the CDR3 is absent here, so this likely arose from a read error. It is unclear where the CDR3 begins or ends on the DNA, so no DNA is shown, and the CDR3 is as TCRdb lists it. This chain links TRBV25-1 with TRBJ1-3; no check of the table's D call, TRBD1, against the DNA was made. Termini included, the CDR3 measures 9 amino acids. CDR1 and CDR2 (germline): MGHDK, SYGVNS. The CDR3 here is CASRRGQAG.

In nucleotides, the CDR3 is TGTGCCAGCAGCTCCGGGTCCAACTCTGGGGCCAACGTCCTGACTTTC. Encoded protein: CASSSGSNSGANVLTF. The rearrangement uses TRBV7-3 and TRBJ2-6; D remains unclear. V lost 4 bases to trimming and J lost 0 bases, with 10 bases between them. The germline CDR1 and CDR2 sequences are SGHTA and FQGTGA. CDR3 length: 16 amino acids. The full variable domain, with the rest looked up from reference TRBV7-3 and TRBJ2-6, is GAGVSQTPSNKVTEKGKYVELRCDPISGHTALYWYRQSLGQGPEFLIYFQGTGAADDSGLPNDRFFAVRPEGSVSTLKIQRTERGDSAVYLCASSSGSNSGANVLTFGAGSRLTVL.

The rearrangement uses TRBV27 and TRBJ1-5, with D unclear. This CDR3 is 15 amino acids long. Trimming shortened V by 2 bases and J by 2 bases, and 10 bases separated the two germline ends. Per the germline V gene, CDR1 is MNHEY and CDR2 is SMNVEV (reference sequence). The CDR3 DNA follows: TGTGCCAGCAGTTTAGCAGGCCAGGGCAATCAGCCCCAGCATTTT. This translates into CASSLAGQGNQPQHF.

The J gene is TRBJ2-3, the V gene TRBV24-1; TRBD2 might be the D (6 bases). CDR1 and CDR2 from the germline V gene are KGHDR and SFDVKD. The CDR3 is made up of 14 amino acids. V lost 7 bases and J lost 2, with 12 bases in between. CDR3 coding DNA: TGTGCCACCAGCCGGCGGGACCCCACAGATACGCAGTATTTT. Translation gives CATSRRDPTDTQYF.

The rearrangement uses TRBV7-2 and TRBJ2-1, with D possibly being TRBD2 (6 bases). The germline CDR1 and CDR2 sequences are SGHTA and FQGNSA. This CDR3 has 16 amino acids. V lost 5 bases, J lost 1 base, and 15 bases lay in between. The CDR3 coding sequence is TGTGCCAGCAGCCCAACCGGGACTTATTCCTACAATGAGCAGTTCTTC. It yields the protein CASSPTGTYSYNEQFF.

The chain uses TRBV4-3 and TRBJ1-6, with D unclear. V was clipped by 1 base and J by 13 bases, with 17 bases between them. This CDR3 spans 15 amino acids. Germline-derived CDR1 and CDR2 are LGHNA and YSLEER. The DNA of the CDR3 is TGCGCCAGCAGCCAAGTCGTCCTAACAGTCGCGCCCCTCCACTTT. Encoded protein: CASSQVVLTVAPLHF.

The J gene is TRBJ2-1, the V gene TRBV19, with 7 bases fitting TRBD2. CDR3 length: 15 amino acids. Germline-derived CDR1 and CDR2 are LNHDA and SQIVND (reference sequence). The ends lost 0 bases at V and 9 bases at J; junction bases unmatched: 8. The CDR3 sequence is CASSIERTSVLEQFF. The CDR3 DNA follows: TGTGCCAGTAGTATAGAGAGGACTAGTGTTCTTGAGCAGTTCTTC.

The chain couples TRBV3-1 (or the pseudogene TRBV3-2) to TRBJ1-1, with unresolved D. CDR1 and CDR2 (germline): LGHDT, YNNKEL (reference sequence). The CDR3 has 16 amino acids. V was shortened by 4 bases and J by 2 bases, with 17 bases between the two germline ends. CDR3 nucleotide sequence: TGTGCCAGCAGCCCAAACGATCCTTCGGGAAACACTGAAGCTTTCTTT. It is translated as CASSPNDPSGNTEAFF.

CDR3 sequence (DNA): TGTGCCAGCAGCTTTAGACAGGGGGGGACCTACAATGAGCAGTTCTTC. This translates into CASSFRQGGTYNEQFF. The rearrangement links TRBV7-2 to TRBJ2-1, with 9 bases that match TRBD1. Germline V CDR1 and CDR2: SGHTA, FQGNSA. This CDR3 comprises 16 residues. V was pared by 3 bases and J by 2 bases, with 5 bases of the junction left unmatched.

The CDR3 sequence: CASSLPRTGSYGYTF. The CDR3 DNA is TGTGCCAGCAGCTTACCCCGGACAGGGAGCTATGGCTACACCTTC. This sequence joins TRBV7-9 and TRBJ1-2; 8 bases line up with TRBD1. There are 15 residues in the CDR3. Germline V lookup: CDR1 SEHNR, CDR2 FQNEAQ (reference sequence). The V gene end was trimmed by 2 bases and the J gene end by 4 bases; junction bases not matched to a gene: 6.

V usage is TRBV28 and J usage is TRBJ2-7; D gene unclear. V was clipped by 5 bases and J by 4 bases, with 12 bases between them. Germline V gene data show CDR1 as MDHEN and CDR2 as SYDVKM. The CDR3 sequence is 13 residues long. CDR3 nucleotides: TGTGCCAGCAGTCCCGTCGCCGGGTACGAGCAGTACGTC. Residues: CASSPVAGYEQYV.

The V and J genes are TRBV18 and TRBJ2-5; TRBD1 might be the D (6 bases). The CDR3 runs to 13 residues. V gave up 6 bases and J gave up 2 bases, with 10 bases separating them. Germline loops: CDR1 KGHSH, CDR2 LQKENI. The CDR3 region has the DNA TGTGCCAGCTCCTATGGACAGCAAGAGACCCAGTACTTC. Translating it yields CASSYGQQETQYF.